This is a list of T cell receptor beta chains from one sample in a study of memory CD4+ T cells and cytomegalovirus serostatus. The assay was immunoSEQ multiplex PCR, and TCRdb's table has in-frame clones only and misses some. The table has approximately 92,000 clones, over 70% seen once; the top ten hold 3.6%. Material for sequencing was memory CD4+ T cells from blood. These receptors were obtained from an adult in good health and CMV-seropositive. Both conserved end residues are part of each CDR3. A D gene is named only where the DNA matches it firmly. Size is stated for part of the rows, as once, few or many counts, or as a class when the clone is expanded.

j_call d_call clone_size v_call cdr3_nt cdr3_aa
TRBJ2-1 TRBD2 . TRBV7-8 TGTGCCAGCAGCCTACAGGGCGGGGGGTTCAATGAGCAGTTCTTC CASSLQGGGFNEQFF
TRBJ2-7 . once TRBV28 TGTGCCAGCAGTTTACTTGGGCCCTACGAGCAGTACTTC CASSLLGPYEQYF
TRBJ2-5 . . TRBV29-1 TGCAGCGTTCGGGAAGAGACCCAGTACTTC CSVREETQYF
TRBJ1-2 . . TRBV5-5 TGTGCCAGCAGCTTGGAAGGCAGCCTAAACTATGGCTACACCTTC CASSLEGSLNYGYTF
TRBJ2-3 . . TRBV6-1 TGTGCCAGCAGTGAAACGAGGAGCACAGATACGCAGTATTTT CASSETRSTDTQYF
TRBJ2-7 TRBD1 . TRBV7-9 TGTGCCAGCAGCCGCGGACAGGGCACCTACGAGCAGTACTTC CASSRGQGTYEQYF
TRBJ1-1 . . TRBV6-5 TGTGCCAGCAGTTACTCCTCGGGTCCGGGAACTGAAGCTTTCTTT CASSYSSGPGTEAFF
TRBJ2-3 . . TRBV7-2 TGTGCCAGCAGCTTAGGGGGCCCGCCAGGGGATACGCAGTATTTT CASSLGGPPGDTQYF
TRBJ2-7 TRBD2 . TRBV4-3 TGCGCCAGCAGCCAAGATTCTAGCGGGAACTATCAGCAGTACTTC CASSQDSSGNYQQYF
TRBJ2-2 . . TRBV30 TGTGCCTGGAGTGTAGACTTCGACACCGGGGAGCTGTTTTTT CAWSVDFDTGELFF
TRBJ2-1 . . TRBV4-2 TGTGCCAGCAGCCAAGGGGGGAGTGGGGACAATGAGCAGTTCTTC CASSQGGSGDNEQFF
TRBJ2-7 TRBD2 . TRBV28 TGTGCCAGCATCTCGGGACTAGCGGGAGTAGGGGAGCAGTACTTC CASISGLAGVGEQYF
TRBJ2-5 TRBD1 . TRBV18 TGTGCCAGCTCACCAGAGAGGACAGGTGTCCGCCCCTACTTC CASSPERTGVRPYF
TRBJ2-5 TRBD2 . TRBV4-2 TGTGCCAGCAGCCAGAGGTCTACTAGCGGGAGTGACCCGGACCAAGAGACCCAGTACTTC CASSQRSTSGSDPDQETQYF
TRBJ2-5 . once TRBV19 TGTGCCAGTAGTCTTGGACCCCAGGTCGAGACCCAGTACTTC CASSLGPQVETQYF